The sequence of this T cell receptor beta chain was determined in a study of blood T cell repertoires in COVID-19 (dated by TCRdb to the early 2020s). About the full investigation: The collaborator samples originated in the United States, Italy and Spain and spanned the acute and convalescent phases of COVID-19. The prospective study material was composed of cDNA or gDNA derived from T cells, B-cell-depleted T cells, or PBMCs. Deeply sampled blood TCRbeta repertoires from subjects exposed to, actively infected with, or recovered from COVID-19 were included in the dataset. The repertoires were made available in a free public database intended to serve as a resource for research on the immune response to SARS-CoV-2. Samples came from the ongoing ImmuneRACE study (first 160 participants) plus 1,254 subjects from 6 global collaborators. A de-identified subject ID, COVID-19 status, age in years and sex were almost always included in the sample metadata. Where available, HLA class I and class II types were obtained from metadata supplied by the sample provider rather than from assay-based typing.

This clone was recorded once. It has no known antigen specificity. Base qualities are not provided; no much larger clone lies one nucleotide away. TCRbeta CDR3 regions were amplified from genomic DNA by means of the immunoSEQ Assay, a bias-controlled multiplex PCR. From the authors' description of their analysis: The number of nucleated cells in each sample was estimated from the amplification of reference gene primers within the assay. To quantify the absolute abundance of each unique TCRbeta CDR3 rearrangement, sequence reads were collapsed and filtered. For each sample, productive Simpson clonality was calculated by taking the square root of Simpson's diversity index across productive rearrangements. TCRdb limited this immuneACCESS table to in-frame rearrangements with V and J called. A share of clones is missing; checked studies link under half to unresolved V genes, and the rest is unexplained. V and J calls plus clone size are reproduced from that table; the DNA served to infer D and trimming. A total of roughly 43,000 clones appear in this sample, roughly 85% of them only once. Roughly 13% of the sample rests with the top ten.

Whole blood was collected in K2EDTA tubes by collaborating institutions according to the institutions' own protocols. For TCRbeta analysis, collaborator samples were shipped as frozen whole blood, as isolated PBMCs, or as DNA extracted from either sample type. General study outcomes and caveats: The quantity of clinical and demographic metadata differed by source and by participant and was supplied without curation.

A distance of 13 bases separates the germline ends of V and J, which lose 1 base and 0 bases respectively. CDR1 and CDR2 are read off the germline V gene (reference sequence) as LGHDT and YNNKEL. Inclusive of the bounding cysteine and phenylalanine, the CDR3 is 16 residues long. The retained sequence is limited to the CDR3, 48 bases, with the frame set at the first base. The chain links TRBV3-1 (or the pseudogene TRBV3-2) with TRBJ2-7, with TRBD1 as a weak D call on 6 bases. The TCR originated in a woman in her seventies in a cohort sampled during active COVID-19. Sequenced material: peripheral blood. The CDR3 protein is CASSQGGQQSSYEQYF. The DNA sequence is TGTGCCAGCAGCCAAGGTGGACAGCAGAGCTCCTACGAGCAGTACTTC.